This is a list of T cell receptor beta chains from one sample in a study of T cell responses to AZD1222 COVID-19 vaccine. Method: immunoSEQ multiplex PCR; TCRdb's copy keeps in-frame clones and lacks some. Here the sample spans around 70,000 clones, less than 85% being singletons. This specimen consisted of peripheral blood, obtained on day 0 of MenACWY control vaccination. The receptors here all came from an adult in good health. Each CDR3 is given with its conserved first and last residue. A D gene is named only where the DNA matches it firmly. For some rows the clone size is stated as once, few or many, or as a class when expanded; others skip it.

abundance	d_gene	v_gene	j_gene	CDR3aa	CDR3nt
-	TRBD1	TRBV9	TRBJ1-2	CASSAHLDRGYGYTF	TGTGCCAGCAGCGCCCATCTGGACAGGGGATATGGCTACACCTTC
-	-	TRBV28	TRBJ1-1	CASSYRVALNTEAFF	TGTGCCAGCAGTTACAGGGTCGCTTTGAACACTGAAGCTTTCTTT
-	-	TRBV7-8	TRBJ2-7	CASSRTGNEQYF	TGTGCCAGCAGCCGTACAGGGAACGAGCAGTACTTC
-	-	TRBV2	TRBJ1-1	CASSDPYPNTEAFF	TGTGCCAGCAGTGACCCATACCCGAACACTGAAGCTTTCTTT
-	-	TRBV18	TRBJ1-4	CASSPRSAAGEKLFF	TGTGCCAGCTCACCACGTTCGGCGGCAGGGGAAAAACTGTTTTTT
-	-	TRBV10-3	TRBJ1-3	CAISGSPSSGNTIYF	TGTGCCATTTCAGGTTCCCCGAGCTCTGGAAACACCATATATTTT
-	-	TRBV6-1	TRBJ1-2	CASSEDYGYTF	TGTGCCAGCAGTGAGGACTATGGCTACACCTTC
-	-	TRBV4-3	TRBJ1-5	CASSPRRDQPQHF	TGCGCCAGCAGCCCCAGGAGGGATCAGCCCCAGCATTTT
-	-	TRBV4-3	TRBJ2-5	CASSQGPWETQYF	TGCGCCAGCAGCCAAGGCCCTTGGGAGACCCAGTACTTC
-	TRBD1	TRBV6-5	TRBJ1-1	CASSYSQGARGTEAFF	TGTGCCAGCAGTTACTCCCAGGGGGCCCGAGGTACTGAAGCTTTCTTT
once	-	TRBV6-5	TRBJ2-3	CASSYSGSRGRKQYF	TGTGCCAGCAGTTACTCGGGGTCCAGGGGACGAAAGCAGTATTTT
-	TRBD2	TRBV6-2/TRBV6-3	TRBJ2-7	CASSSGLAVFSYEQYF	TGTGCCAGCAGTTCAGGACTAGCGGTGTTCTCCTACGAGCAGTACTTC
few	-	TRBV6-2/TRBV6-3	TRBJ1-1	CASSASQKGFAEAFF	TGTGCCAGCAGTGCCTCACAGAAAGGGTTTGCTGAAGCTTTCTTT
-	-	TRBV7-6	TRBJ2-1	CASSLEAGWSYNEQFF	TGTGCCAGCAGCTTAGAGGCGGGGTGGTCCTACAATGAGCAGTTCTTC
few	TRBD2	TRBV4-1	TRBJ2-7	CASSQVGLAGAYEQYF	TGCGCCAGCAGCCAAGTCGGACTAGCGGGGGCCTACGAGCAGTACTTC
-	TRBD1	TRBV6-5	TRBJ1-2	CASSPGQWNYGYTF	TGTGCCAGCAGTCCGGGACAGTGGAACTATGGCTACACCTTC
-	-	TRBV10-2	TRBJ2-1	CASSQSGLGNEQFF	TGCGCCAGCAGTCAGTCAGGGTTGGGAAATGAGCAGTTCTTC
-	-	TRBV30	TRBJ1-2	CAFSGDYGYTF	TGTGCCTTTTCAGGGGACTATGGCTACACCTTC
-	TRBD1	TRBV6-5	TRBJ1-5	CASRGQANQPQHF	TGTGCCAGCAGGGGACAGGCGAATCAGCCCCAGCATTTT
-	-	TRBV6-6	TRBJ2-7	CASSYSGSYYEQYF	TGTGCCAGCAGTTACTCTGGTAGTTACTACGAGCAGTACTTC
-	-	TRBV5-1	TRBJ2-6	CASQPGSSGANVLTF	TGCGCCAGCCAACCCGGGAGTTCTGGGGCCAACGTCCTGACTTTC
-	TRBD1	TRBV7-9	TRBJ2-3	CASSSGTGDTQYF	TGTGCCAGCAGCTCCGGGACAGGGGATACGCAGTATTTT
-	TRBD1	TRBV14	TRBJ2-5	CASSQGTGGYQETQYF	TGTGCCAGCAGCCAGGGCACAGGGGGGTACCAAGAGACCCAGTACTTC
once	-	TRBV3-1/TRBV3-2	TRBJ2-1	CASSQAIGDEQFF	TGTGCCAGCAGCCAAGCCATCGGGGATGAGCAGTTCTTC
-	-	TRBV7-8	TRBJ1-3	CASSLALGASLSGNTIYF	TGTGCCAGCAGCTTAGCGCTAGGGGCGTCCCTCTCTGGAAACACCATATATTTT
-	-	TRBV21-1	TRBJ2-7	CASYEQGSYEQYF	TGTGCCAGCTATGAGCAGGGGTCCTACGAGCAGTACTTC
-	-	TRBV7-9	TRBJ1-1	CASSRVRDEAFF	TGTGCCAGCAGCCGGGTAAGGGACGAAGCTTTCTTT
-	-	TRBV5-1	TRBJ2-3	CASRLGRTADTQYF	TGCGCCAGCAGACTGGGGAGAACGGCAGATACGCAGTATTTT
few	-	TRBV5-6	TRBJ1-3	CASSNGPAGNTIYF	TGTGCCAGCAGCAACGGACCGGCCGGAAACACCATATATTTT
-	-	TRBV28	TRBJ2-2	CASRVGTLNTGELFF	TGTGCCAGCAGGGTGGGGACTCTAAACACCGGGGAGCTGTTTTTT
-	-	TRBV4-1	TRBJ2-1	CASSHTRLKIDEQFF	TGCGCCAGCAGCCACACTAGACTTAAGATCGATGAGCAGTTCTTC
few	-	TRBV5-1	TRBJ1-4	CASSSQLGSEKLFF	TGCGCCAGCAGCTCCCAACTGGGTAGCGAAAAACTGTTTTTT
once	TRBD1	TRBV6-7	TRBJ2-3	CASSPARQGKGSTDTQYF	TGTGCCAGCAGTCCCGCTAGACAGGGGAAAGGTAGCACAGATACGCAGTATTTT
-	TRBD2	TRBV9	TRBJ2-7	CASSSGTSGYEQYF	TGTGCCAGCAGCTCCGGGACTAGCGGATACGAGCAGTACTTC
few	-	TRBV7-8	TRBJ1-1	CASSLGTEAFF	TGTGCCAGCAGCTTGGGCACTGAAGCTTTCTTT
-	-	TRBV4-1	TRBJ2-5	CASSQGSLETQYF	TGCGCCAGCAGCCAGGGGTCATTGGAGACCCAGTACTTC
-	-	TRBV11-2	TRBJ1-6	CASSLKRDSPLHF	TGTGCCAGCAGCTTAAAGAGGGATTCACCCCTCCACTTT
-	TRBD1	TRBV19	TRBJ1-6	CASSMGQNPSPLHF	TGTGCCAGTAGTATGGGACAGAACCCTTCACCCCTCCACTTT
-	-	TRBV5-6	TRBJ1-2	CASSLSANYGYTF	TGTGCCAGCAGCTTAAGCGCCAACTATGGCTACACCTTC